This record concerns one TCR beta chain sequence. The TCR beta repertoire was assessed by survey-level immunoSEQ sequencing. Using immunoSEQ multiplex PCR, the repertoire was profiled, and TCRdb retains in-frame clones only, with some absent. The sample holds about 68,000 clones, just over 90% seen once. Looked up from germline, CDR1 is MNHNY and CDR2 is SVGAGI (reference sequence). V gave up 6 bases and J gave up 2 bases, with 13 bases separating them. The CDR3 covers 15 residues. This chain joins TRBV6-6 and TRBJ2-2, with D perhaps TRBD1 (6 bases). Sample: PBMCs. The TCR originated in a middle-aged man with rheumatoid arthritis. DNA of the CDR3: TGTGCCAGCAGGCAATCAGGGGAAAACACCGGGGAGCTGTTTTTT. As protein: CASRQSGENTGELFF.